This T cell receptor beta chain is drawn from a study of T cell repertoires in cytomegalovirus infection. At the level of the study: Shared public TCR beta signatures pointed to both CMV infection and a matching HLA type.

The V end was cut by 3 bases, the J end by 7 bases, with 15 bases between. Germline CDR1 is MDHEN and CDR2 is SYDVKM. This CDR3 has 14 amino acids. TCRdb called the reads again in MiXCR, with one record for every CDR3 protein. Of fewer than 350,000 distinct CDR3 sequences in the sample, about 28% are singletons; the top ten hold around 20%. This clonotype was recorded a few times. Its antigen is undetermined. Source: cultured PBMCs, taken from culture after CMV antigen stimulation. This clonotype was sampled from a human donor in good health (CMV status not recorded). Some clones in this sample may be carry-over from other donors' samples. V gene TRBV28 combines with J gene TRBJ1-2; TRBD1 might be the D (5 bases). The CDR3 nucleotides are TGTGCCAGCAGTTTGTCAATCCAGGGCGGTGGCTACACCTTC. Its translation is CASSLSIQGGGYTF.